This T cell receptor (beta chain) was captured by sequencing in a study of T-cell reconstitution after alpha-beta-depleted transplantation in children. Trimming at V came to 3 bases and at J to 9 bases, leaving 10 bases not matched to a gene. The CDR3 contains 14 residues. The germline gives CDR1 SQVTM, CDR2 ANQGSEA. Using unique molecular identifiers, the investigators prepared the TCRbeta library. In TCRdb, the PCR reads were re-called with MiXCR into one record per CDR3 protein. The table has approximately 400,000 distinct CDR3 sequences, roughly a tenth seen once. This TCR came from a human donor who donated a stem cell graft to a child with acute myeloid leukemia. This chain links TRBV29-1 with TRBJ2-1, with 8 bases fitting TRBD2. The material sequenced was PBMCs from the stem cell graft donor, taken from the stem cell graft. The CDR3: CSVDGTSKGLEQFF. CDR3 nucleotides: TGCAGCGTTGACGGGACTAGTAAGGGGCTTGAGCAGTTCTTC.